These 9 T cell receptor beta chains were sequenced from one sample in a study of CD8+CD57+ T cells in acquired aplastic anemia. In patients chosen for sequencing, flow cytometry had shown CD8+CD57+ cell expansion. TCR beta VDJ combinations and CDR3 sequences were profiled from genomic DNA. TCRdb fed the reads into MiXCR, producing one record per CDR3 protein. Among 200,000 to 300,000 distinct CDR3 sequences, roughly 82% were seen once, and the ten largest hold 40% to 50%. Sequences were obtained from sorted CD4+, CD8+, or CD8+CD57+ T cells (not recorded which) from PBMCs. These receptors all come from a human donor with aplastic anemia.

This clonotype was counted between two and nine times. One junction end disagrees with the germline gene, perhaps due to a read error. This sequence joins TRBV29-1 and TRBJ2-1; 7 positions match TRBD1. Germline V lookup: CDR1 SQVTM, CDR2 ANQGSEA. There are 15 residues in the CDR3. CDR3 DNA: TGCAGCGTCGAAGGAACGGGACAGCGAAGCAATGAGCAGTTCTTC. Its translation is CSVEGTGQRSNEQFF.

A single count supports this clonotype. The chain couples TRBV9 to TRBJ2-7, with D unresolved. The CDR3 covers 13 residues. The germline V gene encodes CDR1 SGDLS and CDR2 YYNGEE. The CDR3 bases are TGTGCCAGCAGCGAAGGTTCCGATTCCCAGTATTTTGTC. It yields the protein CASSEGSDSQYFV.

V gene TRBV6-5 combines with J gene TRBJ2-3, with D tentatively TRBD2 (5 bases). This CDR3 contains 17 residues. Trimming left V 0 bases short and J 3 bases short, with 16 bases between. In germline, CDR1 is MNHEY, CDR2 SVGAGI. CDR3 protein: CASSYSKLAIATDTQYF. The DNA for the CDR3 is TGTGCCAGCAGTTACTCGAAGCTAGCTATCGCAACAGATACGCAGTATTTT.

This clonotype was observed once. One junction end does not reproduce the germline sequence, and a read error may be involved. The V and J genes are TRBV7-9 and TRBJ2-6; TRBD2 matches at 9 bases. Germline V lookup: CDR1 SEHNR, CDR2 FQNEAQ (reference sequence). CDR3 length: 17 amino acids. The CDR3: CASSFQRSGGRADVLTF. In nucleotides, the CDR3 is TGTGCCAGCAGCTTTCAAAGAAGCGGGGGGAGGGCCGACGTCCTGACTTTC.

CDR3 nucleotides: TGTGCCAGCAGCGGAGGGGCAGGTAAGCAGTGGGTGGTGTTTTTT. Translating it yields CASSGGAGKQWVVFF. The rearrangement uses TRBV9 and TRBJ2-2, with D possibly called TRBD1 or TRBD2 (5 bases each). Trimming took 3 bases from V and 15 from J, leaving 24 bases between them. This CDR3 is 15 amino acids long. Germline-derived CDR1 and CDR2 are SGDLS and YYNGEE.

In regard to this clonotype: One end of the junction fails to match germline, which may point to a read error. The chain carries TRBV2 and TRBJ2-7, with a possible D match to TRBD1 (5 bases). Matching the DNA end better, TRBJ2-3 makes the J call doubtful. Germline CDR1 is SNHLY and CDR2 is FYNNEI. The CDR3 is made up of 13 amino acids. CDR3 sequence: CASSDVVTDAQYF. In DNA, the CDR3 is TGTGCCAGCAGTGACGTGGTGACAGATGCGCAGTATTTT.

This chain uses TRBV7-2 with TRBJ2-3, with unresolved D. The CDR3 is 14 residues long. CDR1 is SGHTA and CDR2 is FQGNSA in the germline V gene. The V end was cut by 5 bases, the J end by 12 bases, with 21 bases between. CDR3 loop: CASSPDSRPDTQYF. For the CDR3, the DNA is TGTGCCAGCAGCCCCGACTCACGTCCCGACACCCAGTATTTT.

This sequence joins TRBV9 and TRBJ2-1; unclear D gene. Trimming took off 4 bases at V and 12 bases at J, with 23 bases between the two ends. The CDR3 spans 15 residues. Germline V lookup: CDR1 SGDLS, CDR2 YYNGEE. The chain's CDR3 is CASSIGGETTNTQFF. For the CDR3, the DNA is TGTGCCAGCAGCATAGGTGGAGAGACCACCAATACGCAGTTCTTC.

This rearrangement joins TRBV7-3 to TRBJ1-5; D call uncertain. The V gene lost 2 bases and the J gene lost 9 bases, with 11 bases spanning the gap. This CDR3 spans 13 amino acids. CDR1 is SGHTA and CDR2 is FQGTGA in the germline V gene. Here the CDR3 reads CASSLSGGGPQHF. CDR3 DNA: TGTGCCAGCAGCTTATCAGGCGGAGGGCCCCAGCATTTT. The variable domain in full, with the rest retrieved from reference TRBV7-3 and TRBJ1-5, is GAGVSQTPSNKVTEKGKYVELRCDPISGHTALYWYRQSLGQGPEFLIYFQGTGAADDSGLPNDRFFAVRPEGSVSTLKIQRTERGDSAVYLCASSLSGGGPQHFGDGTRLSIL.